Detailed here is one T cell receptor (beta chain). As handled by the study authors: Nucleated cell counts were estimated from reference gene primer amplification. Sequencing used immunoSEQ multiplex PCR; TCRdb keeps in-frame clones, though not all of them. For V, J and clone size, that table is used; D and trimming come from the DNA. Of roughly 300,000 clones listed, around 86% are singletons. Researchers sorted participants into cohorts using their self-reported clinical history. Recovery among Cohort 3 donors was established by two negative PCRs, clearance, or symptom resolution. The V segment lost 3 bases and the J segment 9 bases; nucleotides outside the gene matches: 2. This CDR3 region has 12 residues. From germline, CDR1 is SGDLS and CDR2 YYNGEE. These data belong to a study of blood T cell repertoires in COVID-19.

The sequence was collected from a man under 40 who had recovered from COVID-19. The material sequenced was PBMCs or T cells enriched from blood (not recorded which). The V and J genes are TRBV9 and TRBJ2-1; 8 bases agree with TRBD2. CDR3 in DNA: TGTGCCAGCAGCGGGCTAGCGGGTGAGCAGTTCTTC. Amino acids: CASSGLAGEQFF.